This T cell receptor (beta chain) derives from a study of blood T cells in healthy people across ages. The CDR3 runs 13 residues. The germline CDR1 and CDR2 sequences are LGHDT and YNNKEL (reference sequence). The V segment lost 4 bases and the J segment 9 bases; nucleotides outside the gene matches: 4. This clonotype was counted a few times. There were healthy Caucasian individuals from Russia, aged roughly 6 to 90, serving as donors. Primed by a sample-barcoded 5' primer and a J-beta primer mix, a second PCR proceeded for about 6 to 12 cycles. Tags on each cDNA molecule came from a template-switch adaptor with 12 random nucleotides. Via MiXCR, TCRdb re-called the 5' RACE reads, giving one row per CDR3 protein. The sample contains hundreds of thousands of distinct CDR3 sequences, 58% of which appear only once.

The sequence was collected from a man under 40 in good health. Sequencing used blood. The chain recombines TRBV3-1 with TRBJ2-1, with 9 bases that match TRBD1. As DNA, the CDR3 is TGTGCCAGCAGCCGGGACAGGGCTGGTGAGCAGTTCTTC. Its protein is CASSRDRAGEQFF.